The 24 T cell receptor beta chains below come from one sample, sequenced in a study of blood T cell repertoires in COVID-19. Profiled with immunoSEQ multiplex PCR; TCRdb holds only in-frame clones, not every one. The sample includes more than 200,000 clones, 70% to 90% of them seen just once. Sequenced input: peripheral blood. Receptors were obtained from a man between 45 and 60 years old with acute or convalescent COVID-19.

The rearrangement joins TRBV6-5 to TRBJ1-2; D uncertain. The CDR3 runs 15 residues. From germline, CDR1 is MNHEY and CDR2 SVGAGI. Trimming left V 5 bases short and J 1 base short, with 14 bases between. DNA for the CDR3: TGTGCCAGCAGTCCTTCGGGAAGAAATAACTATGGCTACACCTTC. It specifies CASSPSGRNNYGYTF.

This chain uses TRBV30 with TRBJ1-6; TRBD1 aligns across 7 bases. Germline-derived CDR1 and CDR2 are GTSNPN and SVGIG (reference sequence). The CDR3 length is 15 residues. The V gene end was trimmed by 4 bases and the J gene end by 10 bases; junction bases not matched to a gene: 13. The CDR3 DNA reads TGTGCCTGGAAGGACAGGAGCCTAGGGGGGTCACCCCTCCACTTT. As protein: CAWKDRSLGGSPLHF.

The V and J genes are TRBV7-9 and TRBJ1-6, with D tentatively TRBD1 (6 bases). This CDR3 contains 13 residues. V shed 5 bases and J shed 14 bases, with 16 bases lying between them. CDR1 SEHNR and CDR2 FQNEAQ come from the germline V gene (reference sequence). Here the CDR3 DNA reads TGTGCCAGCAGCGTCAACAGGGTTGCCACCCTCCACTTT. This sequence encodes CASSVNRVATLHF.

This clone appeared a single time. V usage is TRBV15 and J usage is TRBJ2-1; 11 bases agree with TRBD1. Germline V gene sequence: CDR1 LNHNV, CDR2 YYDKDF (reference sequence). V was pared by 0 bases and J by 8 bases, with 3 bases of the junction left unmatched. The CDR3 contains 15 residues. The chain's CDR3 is CATSRDGDRGDEQFF. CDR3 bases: TGTGCCACCAGCAGAGATGGGGACAGGGGGGATGAGCAGTTCTTC.

This CDR3 reads CASSTGGTLNYGYTF. The CDR3 DNA sequence: TGCGCCAGCAGCACGGGGGGAACCCTTAACTATGGCTACACCTTC. This rearrangement joins TRBV5-1 to TRBJ1-2; a weak D match, TRBD1 (5 bases). The CDR3 has 15 residues. Trimming cost V 4 bases and J 1 base, with 14 bases left between them. CDR1 and CDR2 (germline): SGHRS, YFSETQ.

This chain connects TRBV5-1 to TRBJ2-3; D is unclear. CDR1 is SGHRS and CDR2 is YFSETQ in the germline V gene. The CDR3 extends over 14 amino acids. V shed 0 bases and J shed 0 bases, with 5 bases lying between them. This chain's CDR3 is CASSLDRSTDTQYF. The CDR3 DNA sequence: TGCGCCAGCAGCTTGGACAGAAGCACAGATACGCAGTATTTT.

CDR3 nucleotides: TGTGCCAGCAGCCGGACAGGGGGTAATTCACCCCTCCACTTT. Translating it yields CASSRTGGNSPLHF. The J gene is TRBJ1-6, the V gene TRBV27, with 10 bases aligning to TRBD1. Germline assignment: CDR1 MNHEY and CDR2 SMNVEV (reference sequence). Trimming took 6 bases from V and 6 from J; bases not matched to a gene: 2. This CDR3 has 14 residues.

CDR3 amino acids: CASSLQGSTNEKLFF. The CDR3 coding sequence is TGTGCCAGTAGTTTACAGGGGTCTACTAATGAAAAACTGTTTTTT. This sequence joins TRBV19 and TRBJ1-4; TRBD1 matches 7 bases. The V segment lost 5 bases and the J segment 2 bases; nucleotides outside the gene matches: 5. Germline CDR1 LNHDA, CDR2 SQIVND (reference sequence). This CDR3 spans 15 amino acids.

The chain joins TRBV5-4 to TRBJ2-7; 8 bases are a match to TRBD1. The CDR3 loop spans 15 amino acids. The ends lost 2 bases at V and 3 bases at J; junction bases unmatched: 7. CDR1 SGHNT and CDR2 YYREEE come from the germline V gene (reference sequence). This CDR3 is CASSFQSGTGYEQYF. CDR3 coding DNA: TGTGCCAGCAGCTTCCAATCCGGGACAGGCTACGAGCAGTACTTC.

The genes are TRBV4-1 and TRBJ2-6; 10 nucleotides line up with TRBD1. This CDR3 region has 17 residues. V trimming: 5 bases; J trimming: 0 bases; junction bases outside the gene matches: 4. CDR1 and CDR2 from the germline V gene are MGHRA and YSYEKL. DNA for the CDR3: TGCGCCAGCAGCTGGGACAGGGGACTCTCTGGGGCCAACGTCCTGACTTTC. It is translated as CASSWDRGLSGANVLTF.

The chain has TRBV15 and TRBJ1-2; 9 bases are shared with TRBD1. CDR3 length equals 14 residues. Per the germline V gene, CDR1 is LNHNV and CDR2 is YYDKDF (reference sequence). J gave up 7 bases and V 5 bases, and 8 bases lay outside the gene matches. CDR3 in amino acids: CATSYGTGLIGYTF. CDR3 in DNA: TGTGCCACCAGCTACGGGACAGGGCTAATTGGCTACACCTTC.

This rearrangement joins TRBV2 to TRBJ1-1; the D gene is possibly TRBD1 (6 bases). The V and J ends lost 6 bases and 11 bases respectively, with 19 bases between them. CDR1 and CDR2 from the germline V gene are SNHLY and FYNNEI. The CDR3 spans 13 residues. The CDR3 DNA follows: TGTGCCAGCAGCGGGAGGGGGGACGCCGCGGCTTTCTTT. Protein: CASSGRGDAAAFF.

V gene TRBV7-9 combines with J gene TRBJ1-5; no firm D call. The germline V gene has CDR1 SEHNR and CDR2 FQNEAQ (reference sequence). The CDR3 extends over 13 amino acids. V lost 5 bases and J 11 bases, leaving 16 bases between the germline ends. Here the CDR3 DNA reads TGTGCCAGCAGCACGGGGTGGGGAAGGACCCAGCATTTT. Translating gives CASSTGWGRTQHF.

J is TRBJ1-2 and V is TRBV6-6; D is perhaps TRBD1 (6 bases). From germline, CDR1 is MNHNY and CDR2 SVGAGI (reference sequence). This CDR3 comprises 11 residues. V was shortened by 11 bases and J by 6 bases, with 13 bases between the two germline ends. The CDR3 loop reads CAAAGANGYTF. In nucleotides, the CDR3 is TGTGCCGCGGCGGGGGCGAATGGCTACACCTTC.

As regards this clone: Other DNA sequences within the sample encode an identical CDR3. The CDR3 coding sequence is TGTGCCTGGAGTGTACGGAGTAATCAGCCCCAGCATTTT. Its translation: CAWSVRSNQPQHF. The J gene is TRBJ1-5, the V gene TRBV30; D is unresolved. The CDR3 has 13 amino acids. Per germline, CDR1 GTSNPN and CDR2 SVGIG (reference sequence). V lost 0 bases to trimming and J lost 4 bases, with 7 bases between them.

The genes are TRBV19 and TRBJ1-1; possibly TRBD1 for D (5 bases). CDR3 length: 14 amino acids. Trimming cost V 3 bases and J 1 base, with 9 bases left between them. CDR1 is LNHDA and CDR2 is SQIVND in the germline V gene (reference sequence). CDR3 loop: CASSITTGNTEAFF. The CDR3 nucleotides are TGTGCCAGTAGTATCACAACAGGGAACACTGAAGCTTTCTTT.

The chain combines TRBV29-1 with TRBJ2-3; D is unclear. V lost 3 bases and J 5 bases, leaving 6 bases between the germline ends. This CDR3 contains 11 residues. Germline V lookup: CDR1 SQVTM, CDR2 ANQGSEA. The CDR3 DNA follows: TGCAGCGTTGATTCGGGAGATACGCAGTATTTT. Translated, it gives CSVDSGDTQYF.

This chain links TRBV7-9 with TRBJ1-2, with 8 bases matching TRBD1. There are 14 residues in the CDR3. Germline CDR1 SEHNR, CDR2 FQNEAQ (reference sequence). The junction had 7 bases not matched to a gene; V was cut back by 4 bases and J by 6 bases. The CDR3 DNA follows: TGTGCCAGCAGCTCGGACAGGGCATCGGATGGCTACACCTTC. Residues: CASSSDRASDGYTF.

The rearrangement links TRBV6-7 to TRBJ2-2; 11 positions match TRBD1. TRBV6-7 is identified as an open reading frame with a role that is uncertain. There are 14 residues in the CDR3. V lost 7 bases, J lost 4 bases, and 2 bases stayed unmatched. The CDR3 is CASTGTGGTGELFF. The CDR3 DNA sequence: TGTGCCAGCACCGGGACAGGGGGCACCGGGGAGCTGTTTTTT.

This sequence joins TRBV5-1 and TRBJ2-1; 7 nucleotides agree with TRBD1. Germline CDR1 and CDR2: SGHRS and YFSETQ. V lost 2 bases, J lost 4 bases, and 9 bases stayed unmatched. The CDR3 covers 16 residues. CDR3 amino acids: CASSFDRVPRYNEQFF. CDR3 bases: TGCGCCAGCAGCTTTGACAGGGTGCCTCGGTACAATGAGCAGTTCTTC.

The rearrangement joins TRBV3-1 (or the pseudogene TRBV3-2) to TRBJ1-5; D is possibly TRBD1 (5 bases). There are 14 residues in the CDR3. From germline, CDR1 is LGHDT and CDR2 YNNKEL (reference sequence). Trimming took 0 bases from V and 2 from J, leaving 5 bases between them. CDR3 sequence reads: CASSQEGGNQPQHF. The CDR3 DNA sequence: TGTGCCAGCAGCCAAGAAGGGGGCAATCAGCCCCAGCATTTT.

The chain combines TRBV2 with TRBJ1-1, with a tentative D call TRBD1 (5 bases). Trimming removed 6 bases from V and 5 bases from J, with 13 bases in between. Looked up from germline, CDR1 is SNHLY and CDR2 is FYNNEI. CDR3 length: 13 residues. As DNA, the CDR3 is TGTGCCAGCAGGGTATCGGGGGATACTGAAGCTTTCTTT. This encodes CASRVSGDTEAFF. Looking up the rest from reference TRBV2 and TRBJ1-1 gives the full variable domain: EPEVTQTPSHQVTQMGQEVILRCVPISNHLYFYWYRQILGQKVEFLVSFYNNEISEKSEIFDDQFSVERPDGSNFTLKIRSTKLEDSAMYFCASRVSGDTEAFFGQGTRLTVV.

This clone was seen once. In DNA, the CDR3 is TGTGCCAGCAGTGAATTGAGCCTAGGAAACACCATATATTTT. Encoded protein: CASSELSLGNTIYF. The gene calls are TRBV6-1 and TRBJ1-3; no clear D. Germline-derived CDR1 and CDR2 are MNHNS and SASEGT. V lost 2 bases, J lost 4 bases, and 9 bases lay in between. The CDR3 has 14 amino acids.

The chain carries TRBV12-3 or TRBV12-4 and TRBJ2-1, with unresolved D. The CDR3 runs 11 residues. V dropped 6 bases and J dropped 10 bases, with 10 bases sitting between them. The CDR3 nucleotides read TGTGCCAGCAGACGTACCCGGGAGCAGTTCTTC. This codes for CASRRTREQFF.